This T cell receptor (beta chain) was profiled in a study of blood T cells in healthy people across ages. Study results and caveats: PBMCs left unsorted prevented a conclusive naive versus antigen-experienced comparison.

On this clonotype itself: The antigen remains unidentified.

Using a J-beta primer mix together with a sample-barcoded 5' primer, a second PCR was run for about 6 to 12 cycles. From each sample, at least 2.5 million paired-end reads containing CDR3 were obtained. TCRdb analysed the 5' RACE reads with MiXCR anew, one entry per CDR3 protein. The table shows 870,000 or so distinct CDR3 sequences, with 25% to 35% occurring only once. Germline assignment: CDR1 DFQATT and CDR2 SNEGSKA (reference sequence). CDR3 length equals 15 residues. Unmatched junction bases numbered 19, after V lost 4 bases and J lost 13 bases. The genes are TRBV20-1 and TRBJ2-1, with TRBD1 identical over 7 bases. This receptor was taken from a woman aged 80 or over in good health. Sequencing was carried out using blood. Here the CDR3 DNA reads TGCAGTGCTACCCGTCCCGGGACAGCAGGAGAGACCCAGTTCTTC. It is translated as CSATRPGTAGETQFF.